The 18 T cell receptor beta chains reported below all come from one sample, sequenced in a study of T-cell memory formation after mild COVID-19. TCRdb reanalysed the 5' RACE reads using MiXCR and keeps one entry per CDR3 protein. This repertoire shows fewer than 500,000 distinct CDR3 sequences, around 25% found once; its top ten account for around an eighth. Material for sequencing was PBMCs or a T cell subset sorted from them (not recorded which). The origin of the receptors is an adult woman who had mild COVID-19 (a few samples of this study predate the infection). Cell type and time point are not known.

This clonotype was counted a few times. The V and J genes are TRBV29-1 and TRBJ1-5, with D perhaps matching TRBD1 (5 bases). Trimming cost V 3 bases and J 0 bases, with 6 bases left between them. Per germline, CDR1 SQVTM and CDR2 ANQGSEA. The length of the CDR3 is 13 residues. The CDR3 sequence: CSVETDSNQPQHF. The CDR3 bases are TGCAGCGTTGAGACAGATAGCAATCAGCCCCAGCATTTT.

V is TRBV7-9 and J is TRBJ1-1; the match to TRBD1 covers 7 bases. Germline values: CDR1 SEHNR, CDR2 FQNEAQ (reference sequence). J lost 3 bases, V lost 5 bases, and 6 bases had no gene match. This CDR3 comprises 14 residues. CDR3 region: CASSLLDRDTEAFF. The CDR3 bases are TGTGCCAGCAGCCTACTTGACAGGGACACTGAAGCTTTCTTT.

V usage is TRBV6-5 and J usage is TRBJ2-1, with 10 bases that match TRBD2. Germline CDR1 reads MNHEY; CDR2 reads SVGAGI. The junction had 5 bases not matched to a gene; V was cut back by 5 bases and J by 7 bases. The CDR3 sequence is 14 residues long. Here the CDR3 DNA reads TGTGCCAGCAGTCCTAGCGGGAGCAGGAATGAGCAGTTCTTC. It codes for CASSPSGSRNEQFF.

This clonotype was found a few times. The chain employs TRBV5-5 and TRBJ1-6; D is unresolved. CDR1 and CDR2 (germline): SGHKS, YYEKEE (reference sequence). There are 15 residues in the CDR3. Trimming took 0 bases from V and 5 from J, leaving 9 bases between them. CDR3 amino acids: CASSLAWGDNSPLHF. CDR3 in DNA: TGTGCCAGCAGCTTGGCATGGGGAGATAATTCACCCCTCCACTTT.

Only a few counts were recorded for this clonotype. The J gene is TRBJ2-3, the V gene TRBV3-1; 7 nucleotides agree with TRBD2. Germline trimming cut 4 bases from V and 5 bases from J; bases unmatched to any gene: 12. CDR1 and CDR2 (germline): LGHDT, YNNKEL (reference sequence). This CDR3 is built from 16 residues. The CDR3: CASSPYPAGLGDTQYF. Here the CDR3 DNA reads TGTGCCAGCAGCCCTTATCCAGCGGGACTTGGAGATACGCAGTATTTT.

This clonotype showed up just a few times. The chain joins TRBV20-1 to TRBJ2-1; perhaps D is TRBD1 or TRBD2 (5 bases each). V was shortened by 8 bases and J by 0 bases, with 11 bases between the two germline ends. Germline CDR1 reads DFQATT; CDR2 reads SNEGSKA (reference sequence). This CDR3 region has 13 residues. The CDR3 nucleotides are TGCAGTACCACGGGGCGCTCCTACAATGAGCAGTTCTTC. This gives the protein CSTTGRSYNEQFF.

The rearrangement links TRBV20-1 to TRBJ1-2; D unresolved. CDR1 is DFQATT and CDR2 is SNEGSKA in the germline V gene (reference sequence). The CDR3 runs 14 residues. Trimming took 0 bases from V and 0 from J, leaving 8 bases between them. CDR3 sequence: CSAREAGTNYGYTF. DNA for the CDR3: TGCAGTGCTAGAGAGGCGGGAACTAACTATGGCTACACCTTC.

This clonotype was observed many times. The chain uses TRBV24-1 and TRBJ2-3; D ambiguous. Germline CDR1 is KGHDR and CDR2 is SFDVKD. Between the trimmed V and J ends, which lost 1 base and 8 bases, there was a span of 15 bases. The CDR3 is 15 amino acids. This CDR3 reads CATSDFGARAGTQYF. The CDR3 region has the DNA TGTGCCACCAGTGATTTTGGCGCGCGCGCAGGTACGCAGTATTTT.

As DNA, the CDR3 is TGTGCCAGCAGCTGGCTGAATGAGGAGCAGTTCTTC. Translating it yields CASSWLNEEQFF. The V gene is TRBV12-3 or TRBV12-4, the J gene TRBJ2-1; D remains ambiguous. The CDR3 contains 12 residues. Deletions cut 6 bases from V and 10 bases from J, with 13 bases between.

The V gene is TRBV12-3 or TRBV12-4, the J gene TRBJ2-1; maybe TRBD2 (6 bases). The length of the CDR3 is 14 residues. V gave up 6 bases and J gave up 9 bases, with 18 bases separating them. The CDR3 region is CASSLDPGRSEQFF. CDR3 coding DNA: TGTGCCAGCAGCTTGGACCCAGGGAGGAGTGAGCAGTTCTTC.

This clonotype was seen at least ten times. The CDR3 DNA sequence: TGTGCCACCAGCAGAGATCAAGCGGGGGGCCCGAACACCGGGGAGCTGTTTTTT. Amino acids: CATSRDQAGGPNTGELFF. This sequence joins TRBV15 and TRBJ2-2, with 9 nucleotides matching TRBD2. This CDR3 is built from 18 residues. J was trimmed by 0 bases and V by 0 bases; bases with no gene match: 5. Germline V lookup: CDR1 LNHNV, CDR2 YYDKDF (reference sequence).

The V call is TRBV19, the J call TRBJ2-7; 10 bases are shared with TRBD1. CDR3 length: 14 residues. The ends lost 5 bases at V and 4 bases at J; junction bases unmatched: 5. Germline lookup yields CDR1 LNHDA and CDR2 SQIVND (reference sequence). The CDR3 protein is CASSVGQGGYEQYF. As DNA, the CDR3 is TGTGCCAGTAGTGTCGGACAGGGGGGGTACGAGCAGTACTTC.

The chain links TRBV7-9 to TRBJ1-1; D unresolved. CDR1 is SEHNR and CDR2 is FQNEAQ in the germline V gene (reference sequence). Trimming stripped 2 bases from V and 7 bases from J, with 8 bases between. CDR3 length: 12 amino acids. CDR3 sequence: CASSLSPYEAFF. DNA for the CDR3: TGTGCCAGCAGCTTATCCCCGTATGAAGCTTTCTTT.

This chain links TRBV6-2 or TRBV6-3 with TRBJ2-1; TRBD2 matches 15 bases. Trimming removed 6 bases from V and 4 bases from J; junction bases left unmatched: 4. This CDR3 comprises 16 residues. CDR1 is MNHEY and CDR2 is SVGEGT in the germline V gene. CDR3 region: CASSSGLAGGYNEQFF. Written as DNA, the CDR3 is TGTGCCAGCAGCTCCGGACTAGCGGGAGGGTACAATGAGCAGTTCTTC.

The chain links TRBV29-1 to TRBJ2-5, with D perhaps TRBD1 (6 bases). The CDR3 spans 11 residues. Trimming removed 3 bases from V and 9 bases from J, with 11 bases in between. Germline V CDR1 and CDR2: SQVTM, ANQGSEA. CDR3 in amino acids: CSVEYSGAQYF. Written as DNA, the CDR3 is TGCAGCGTTGAGTATTCAGGGGCCCAGTACTTC.

This clonotype was counted a few times. The chain recombines TRBV30 with TRBJ1-1, with TRBD1 as a possible D gene (6 bases). Germline V CDR1 and CDR2: GTSNPN, SVGIG (reference sequence). The CDR3 is 12 amino acids. The DNA of the CDR3 is TGTGTATGGGGGGCCTGGGGCACTGAAGCTTTCTTT. Encoded protein: CVWGAWGTEAFF.

This clonotype was seen more than once but under ten times. The chain employs TRBV20-1 and TRBJ2-1, with D possibly being TRBD2 (5 bases). V was clipped by 2 bases and J by 10 bases, with 18 bases between them. Germline V gene data show CDR1 as DFQATT and CDR2 as SNEGSKA (reference sequence). The CDR3 is made up of 14 amino acids. The CDR3 spells CSARSGAPRWEQFF. DNA of the CDR3: TGCAGTGCTAGAAGCGGCGCTCCCAGGTGGGAGCAGTTCTTC.

The chain carries TRBV6-5 and TRBJ2-7; no reliable D call. This CDR3 has 15 amino acids. The ends were cut back, 2 bases at V and 1 base at J, with 12 bases in the middle. CDR1 and CDR2 from the germline V gene are MNHEY and SVGAGI. DNA for the CDR3: TGTGCCAGCAGTTACCGAGACTTACCTTCCTACGAGCAGTACTTC. Translated, it gives CASSYRDLPSYEQYF.